The 15 T cell receptor beta chains reported below all come from one sample, sequenced in a study of technical replicates of blood from a handful of donors. This table comes from immunoSEQ multiplex PCR, and its TCRdb copy is limited to in-frame clones, with some not included. Here the sample spans some 48,000 clones, more than 95% being singletons. The sample comprised T cells isolated from PBMCs. All receptors come from a human donor in good health.

The chain joins TRBV7-8 to TRBJ1-2; possibly TRBD1 for D (6 bases). CDR1 SGHVS and CDR2 FQNEAQ come from the germline V gene. There are 14 residues in the CDR3. Trimming took off 4 bases at V and 7 bases at J, with 16 bases between the two ends. Written as DNA, the CDR3 is TGTGCCAGCAGCTGGGCGGACAGCCTTGGTGGCTACACCTTC. Encoded protein: CASSWADSLGGYTF.

CDR3 nucleotides: TGTGCCTGGAGCGGGACAGGCTCCTACGAGCAGTACTTC. The encoded protein is CAWSGTGSYEQYF. The gene calls are TRBV30 and TRBJ2-7; 8 bases align to TRBD1. V was pared by 3 bases and J by 0 bases, with 1 base of the junction left unmatched. Germline CDR1 reads GTSNPN; CDR2 reads SVGIG (reference sequence). There are 13 residues in the CDR3. The whole variable domain, remainder taken from reference TRBV30 and TRBJ2-7, is SQTIHQWPATLVQPVGSPLSLECTVEGTSNPNLYWYRQAAGRGLQLLFYSVGIGQISSEVPQNLSASRPQDRQFILSSKKLLLSDSGFYLCAWSGTGSYEQYFGPGTRLTVT.

This rearrangement joins TRBV6-1 to TRBJ2-2; D is ambiguous. Germline values: CDR1 MNHNS, CDR2 SASEGT. Trimming removed 2 bases at V and 6 bases at J, with 10 bases between. This CDR3 contains 14 residues. The CDR3 DNA is TGTGCCAGCAGTGAAAATGAGGTGGCCGGGGAGCTGTTTTTT. As protein: CASSENEVAGELFF.

The V gene is TRBV27, the J gene TRBJ1-2; 8 bases match TRBD1. The J segment lost 3 bases and the V segment lost 3 bases, leaving 6 bases of the junction unmatched. The CDR3 sequence is 15 residues long. Germline CDR1 is MNHEY and CDR2 is SMNVEV (reference sequence). The chain's CDR3 is CASSFWQGAHYGYTF. In DNA, the CDR3 is TGTGCCAGCAGTTTTTGGCAGGGGGCCCACTATGGCTACACCTTC.

The DNA of the CDR3 is TGTGCCAGCAGTTACACGGCCTACGAGCAGTACTTC. This gives the protein CASSYTAYEQYF. The J gene is TRBJ2-7, the V gene TRBV6-6, with no clear D. This CDR3 comprises 12 residues. CDR1 and CDR2 (germline): MNHNY, SVGAGI (reference sequence). V was pared by 2 bases and J by 2 bases, with 4 bases between.

The V and J genes are TRBV19 and TRBJ2-2; the D gene is possibly TRBD1 (5 bases). The CDR3 length is 13 residues. Germline lookup yields CDR1 LNHDA and CDR2 SQIVND (reference sequence). With 3 bases removed from V and 4 bases from J, the gap between germline ends came to 6 bases. The CDR3 loop is CASSIQGTGELFF. Here the CDR3 DNA reads TGTGCCAGTAGTATCCAGGGCACCGGGGAGCTGTTTTTT.

J is TRBJ1-4 and V is TRBV6-5, with 7 bases lining up with TRBD1. This CDR3 comprises 15 residues. Germline loops: CDR1 MNHEY, CDR2 SVGAGI. V shed 0 bases and J 8 bases; nucleotides not matched to a gene: 6. CDR3 in amino acids: CASSYSGGLGEKLFF. CDR3 coding DNA: TGTGCCAGCAGTTACTCAGGGGGCTTAGGAGAAAAACTGTTTTTT.

This CDR3 reads CASSESYSGELFF. CDR3 DNA sequence: TGTGCCAGCAGCGAGAGTTATTCCGGGGAGCTGTTTTTT. This rearrangement joins TRBV6-5 to TRBJ2-2, with D uncertain. With 6 bases removed from V and 6 bases from J, the gap between germline ends came to 11 bases. The CDR3 has 13 residues. CDR1 MNHEY and CDR2 SVGAGI come from the germline V gene.

The chain carries TRBV27 and TRBJ2-2; 10 bases line up with TRBD2. CDR3 length equals 16 residues. Germline V gene data show CDR1 as MNHEY and CDR2 as SMNVEV (reference sequence). The junction had 6 bases not matched to a gene; V was cut back by 2 bases and J by 6 bases. The CDR3 loop reads CASSLSSSGSSGELFF. CDR3 nucleotides: TGTGCCAGCAGTTTAAGTTCTAGCGGGAGCTCCGGGGAGCTGTTTTTT.

V is TRBV7-3 and J is TRBJ1-3, with 7 positions matching TRBD1. With V trimmed by 5 bases and J by 3 bases, 7 bases remained unmatched. Per germline, CDR1 SGHTA and CDR2 FQGTGA. The CDR3 contains 15 residues. The CDR3 nucleotides are TGTGCCAGCAGCCGGCAGGGGGGAGATGGAAACACCATATATTTT. This translates into CASSRQGGDGNTIYF. Drawing the rest from reference TRBV7-3 and TRBJ1-3, the complete variable domain is GAGVSQTPSNKVTEKGKYVELRCDPISGHTALYWYRQSLGQGPEFLIYFQGTGAADDSGLPNDRFFAVRPEGSVSTLKIQRTERGDSAVYLCASSRQGGDGNTIYFGEGSWLTVV.

The CDR3 DNA sequence: TGTGCCAGCAGTTTATCGGACAGATTCAATCAGCCCCAGCATTTT. Amino acids: CASSLSDRFNQPQHF. The chain recombines TRBV27 with TRBJ1-5; TRBD1 is a possible D gene (6 bases). CDR3 length: 15 residues. Looked up from germline, CDR1 is MNHEY and CDR2 is SMNVEV (reference sequence). V dropped 0 bases and J dropped 3 bases, with 9 bases sitting between them.

V and J are TRBV13 and TRBJ2-7; 11 positions match TRBD2. CDR3 length equals 15 residues. Germline V CDR1 and CDR2: PRHDT, FYEKMQ (reference sequence). V was clipped by 3 bases and J by 2 bases; unmatched bases: 3. The CDR3: CASSFRTSGPYEQYF. In nucleotides, the CDR3 is TGTGCCAGCAGCTTTAGGACTAGCGGGCCCTACGAGCAGTACTTC.

This clone appeared once. This chain links TRBV28 with TRBJ1-2; 8 bases are shared with TRBD1. The CDR3 sequence is 14 residues long. Germline CDR1 reads MDHEN; CDR2 reads SYDVKM. Losses at the gene ends were 6 bases for V and 2 bases for J; bases not matched to a gene: 5. The CDR3 sequence: CASRDQGANYGYTF. The CDR3 DNA sequence: TGTGCCAGCAGAGACCAGGGGGCGAACTATGGCTACACCTTC.

V and J are TRBV11-2 and TRBJ1-2; D unclear. Germline V CDR1 and CDR2: SGHAT, FQNNGV. V was cut by 2 bases and J by 2 bases, with 9 bases left in between. CDR3 length: 14 amino acids. CDR3 nucleotides: TGTGCCAGCAGCTTAACAGTAATCAACTATGGCTACACCTTC. This gives the protein CASSLTVINYGYTF.

This clone was seen a single time. This chain uses TRBV6-5 with TRBJ2-7; TRBD2 is a possible D gene (5 bases). The CDR3 runs to 16 residues. Germline CDR1 MNHEY, CDR2 SVGAGI. The germline V and J ends were trimmed by 0 bases and 1 base, with 13 bases remaining between them. In DNA form, the CDR3 reads TGTGCCAGCAGTTACTCGGGAGCTGCAGTTTCCTACGAGCAGTACTTC. It specifies CASSYSGAAVSYEQYF.